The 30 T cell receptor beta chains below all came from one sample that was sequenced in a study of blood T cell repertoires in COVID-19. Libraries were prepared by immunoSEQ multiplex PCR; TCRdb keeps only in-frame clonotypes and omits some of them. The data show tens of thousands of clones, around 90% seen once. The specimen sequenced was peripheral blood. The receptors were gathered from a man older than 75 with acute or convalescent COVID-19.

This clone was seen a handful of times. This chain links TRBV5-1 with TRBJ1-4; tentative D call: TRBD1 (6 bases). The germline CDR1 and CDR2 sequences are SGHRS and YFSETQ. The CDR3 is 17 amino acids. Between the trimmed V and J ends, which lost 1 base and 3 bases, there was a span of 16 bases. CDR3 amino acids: CASSLRTPGAPNEKLFF. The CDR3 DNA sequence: TGCGCCAGCAGCTTGCGGACCCCAGGGGCGCCTAATGAAAAACTGTTTTTT. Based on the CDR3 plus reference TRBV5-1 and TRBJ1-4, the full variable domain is KAGVTQTPRYLIKTRGQQVTLSCSPISGHRSVSWYQQTPGQGLQFLFEYFSETQRNKGNFPGRFSGRQFSNSRSEMNVSTLELGDSALYLCASSLRTPGAPNEKLFFGSGTQLSVL.

The CDR3 protein is CSVEQGSGYTF. The CDR3 coding sequence is TGCAGCGTCGAACAGGGGTCAGGCTACACCTTC. V and J are TRBV29-1 and TRBJ1-2, with TRBD1 identical over 7 bases. J was trimmed by 8 bases and V by 6 bases; bases with no gene match: 6. CDR1 and CDR2 (germline): SQVTM, ANQGSEA. There are 11 residues in the CDR3.

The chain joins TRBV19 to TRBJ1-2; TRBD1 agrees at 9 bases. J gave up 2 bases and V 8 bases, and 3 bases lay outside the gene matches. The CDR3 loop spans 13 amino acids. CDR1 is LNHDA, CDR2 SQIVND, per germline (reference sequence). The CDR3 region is CASRQGGNYGYTF. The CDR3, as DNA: TGTGCCAGTCGACAGGGGGGGAACTATGGCTACACCTTC.

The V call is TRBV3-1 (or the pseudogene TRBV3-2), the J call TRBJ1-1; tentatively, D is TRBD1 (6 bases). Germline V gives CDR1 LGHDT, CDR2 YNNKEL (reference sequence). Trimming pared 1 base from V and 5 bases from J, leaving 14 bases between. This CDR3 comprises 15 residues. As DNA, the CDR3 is TGTGCCAGCAGCCAAGTTCAGGGGCGCGGGACTGAAGCTTTCTTT. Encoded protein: CASSQVQGRGTEAFF.

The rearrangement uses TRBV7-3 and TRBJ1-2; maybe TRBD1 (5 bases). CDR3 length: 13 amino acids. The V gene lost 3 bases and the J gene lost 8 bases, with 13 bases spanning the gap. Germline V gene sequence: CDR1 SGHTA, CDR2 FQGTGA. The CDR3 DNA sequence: TGTGCCAGCAGCTTGGAGCGGGGGTCGGGCTACACCTTC. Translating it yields CASSLERGSGYTF.

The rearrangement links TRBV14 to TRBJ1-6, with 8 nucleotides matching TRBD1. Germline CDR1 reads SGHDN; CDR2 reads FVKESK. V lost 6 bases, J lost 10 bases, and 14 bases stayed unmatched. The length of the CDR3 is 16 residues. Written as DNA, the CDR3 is TGTGCCAGCAGTCCTAACACCGGACAGGGAGGATCACCCCTCCACTTT. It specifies CASSPNTGQGGSPLHF.

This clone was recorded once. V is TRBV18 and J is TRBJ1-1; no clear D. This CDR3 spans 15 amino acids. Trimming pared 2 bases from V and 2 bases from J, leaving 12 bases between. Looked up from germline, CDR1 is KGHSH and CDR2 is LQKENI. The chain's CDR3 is CASSPEVEVNTEAFF. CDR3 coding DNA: TGTGCCAGCTCACCAGAAGTGGAGGTTAACACTGAAGCTTTCTTT.

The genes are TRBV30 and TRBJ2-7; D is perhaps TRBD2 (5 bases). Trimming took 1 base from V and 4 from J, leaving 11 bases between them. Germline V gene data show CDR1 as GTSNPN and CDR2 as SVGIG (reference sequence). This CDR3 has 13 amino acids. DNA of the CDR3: TGTGCCTGGAGTGCACCATGGGAGTACGAGCAGTACTTC. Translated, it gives CAWSAPWEYEQYF.

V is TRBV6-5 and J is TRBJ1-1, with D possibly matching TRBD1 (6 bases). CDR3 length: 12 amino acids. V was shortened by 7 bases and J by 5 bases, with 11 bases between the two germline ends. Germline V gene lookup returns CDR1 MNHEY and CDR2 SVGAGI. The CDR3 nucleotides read TGTGCCAGCAAAGGGGGGGGAACTGAAGCTTTCTTT. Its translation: CASKGGGTEAFF.

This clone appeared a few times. This CDR3 is CAWRKEREIVMGTGELFF. CDR3 DNA sequence: TGTGCCTGGAGAAAGGAGCGGGAGATAGTAATGGGCACCGGGGAGCTGTTTTTT. The chain uses TRBV30 and TRBJ2-2, with TRBD2 matching 8 bases. V gave up 3 bases and J gave up 4 bases; unmatched junction bases: 16. The germline gives CDR1 GTSNPN, CDR2 SVGIG (reference sequence). The CDR3 runs to 18 residues.

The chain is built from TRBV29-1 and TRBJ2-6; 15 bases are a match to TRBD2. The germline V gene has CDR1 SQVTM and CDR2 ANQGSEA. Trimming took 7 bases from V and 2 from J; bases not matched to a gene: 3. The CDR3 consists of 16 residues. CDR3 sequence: CSARTSGGAGANVLTF. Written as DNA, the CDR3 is TGCAGCGCCAGGACTAGCGGGGGGGCTGGGGCCAACGTCCTGACTTTC.

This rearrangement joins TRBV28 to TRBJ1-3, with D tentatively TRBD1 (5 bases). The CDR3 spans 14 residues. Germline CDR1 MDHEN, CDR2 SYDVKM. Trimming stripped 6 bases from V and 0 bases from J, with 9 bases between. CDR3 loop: CASRRQSSGNTIYF. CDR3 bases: TGTGCCAGCAGGAGACAGAGCTCTGGAAACACCATATATTTT.

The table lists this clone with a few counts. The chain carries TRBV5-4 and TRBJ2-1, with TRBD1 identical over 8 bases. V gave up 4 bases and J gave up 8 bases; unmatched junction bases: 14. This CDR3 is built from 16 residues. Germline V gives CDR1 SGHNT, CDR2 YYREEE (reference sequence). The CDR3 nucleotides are TGTGCCAGCAGCGATTGGGAGGACAGGGTCGGTGATGAGCAGTTCTTC. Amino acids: CASSDWEDRVGDEQFF. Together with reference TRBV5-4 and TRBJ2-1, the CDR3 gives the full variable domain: ETGVTQSPTHLIKTRGQQVTLRCSSQSGHNTVSWYQQALGQGPQFIFQYYREEENGRGNFPPRFSGLQFPNYSSELNVNALELDDSALYLCASSDWEDRVGDEQFFGPGTRLTVL.

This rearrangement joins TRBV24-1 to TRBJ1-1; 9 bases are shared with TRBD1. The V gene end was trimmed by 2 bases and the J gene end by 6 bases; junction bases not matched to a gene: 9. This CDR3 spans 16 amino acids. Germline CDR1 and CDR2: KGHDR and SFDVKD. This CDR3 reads CATSDSPGQGRPEAFF. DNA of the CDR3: TGTGCCACCAGTGATTCGCCGGGACAGGGTAGACCTGAAGCTTTCTTT.

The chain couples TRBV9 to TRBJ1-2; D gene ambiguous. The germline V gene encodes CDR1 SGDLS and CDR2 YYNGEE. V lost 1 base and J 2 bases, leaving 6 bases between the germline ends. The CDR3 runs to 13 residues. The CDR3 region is CASSVNRNYGYTF. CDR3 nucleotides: TGTGCCAGCAGCGTAAACAGAAACTATGGCTACACCTTC.

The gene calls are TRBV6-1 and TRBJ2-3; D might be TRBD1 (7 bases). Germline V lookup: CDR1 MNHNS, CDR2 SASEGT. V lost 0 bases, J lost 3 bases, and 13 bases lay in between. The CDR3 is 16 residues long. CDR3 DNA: TGTGCCAGCAGTGAAGCGAGGGGGCGGGGAACAGATACGCAGTATTTT. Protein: CASSEARGRGTDTQYF.

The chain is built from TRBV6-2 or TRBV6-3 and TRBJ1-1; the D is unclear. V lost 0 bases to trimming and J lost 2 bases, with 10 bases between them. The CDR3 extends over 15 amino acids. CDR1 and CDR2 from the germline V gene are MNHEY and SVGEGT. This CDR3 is CASSYSGTTNTEAFF. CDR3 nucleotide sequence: TGTGCCAGCAGTTACTCGGGTACGACTAACACTGAAGCTTTCTTT.

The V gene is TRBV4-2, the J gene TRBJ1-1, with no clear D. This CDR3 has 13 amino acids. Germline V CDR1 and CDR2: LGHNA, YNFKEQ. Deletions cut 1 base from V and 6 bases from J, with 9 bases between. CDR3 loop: CASSQGETAEAFF. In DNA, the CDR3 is TGTGCCAGCAGCCAAGGGGAGACGGCTGAAGCTTTCTTT.

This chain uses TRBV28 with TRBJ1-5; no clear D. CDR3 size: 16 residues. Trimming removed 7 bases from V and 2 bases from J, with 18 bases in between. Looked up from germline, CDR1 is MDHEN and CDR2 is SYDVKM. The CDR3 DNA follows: TGTGCCAGCAAACGGGGTAGGTACTTGGGCAATCAGCCCCAGCATTTT. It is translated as CASKRGRYLGNQPQHF.

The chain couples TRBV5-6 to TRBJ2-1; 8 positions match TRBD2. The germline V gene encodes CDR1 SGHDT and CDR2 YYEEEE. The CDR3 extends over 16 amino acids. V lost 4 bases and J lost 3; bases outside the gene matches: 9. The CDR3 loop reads CASSLFTSGNYNEQFF. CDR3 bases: TGTGCCAGCAGCCTATTCACTAGCGGTAACTACAATGAGCAGTTCTTC.

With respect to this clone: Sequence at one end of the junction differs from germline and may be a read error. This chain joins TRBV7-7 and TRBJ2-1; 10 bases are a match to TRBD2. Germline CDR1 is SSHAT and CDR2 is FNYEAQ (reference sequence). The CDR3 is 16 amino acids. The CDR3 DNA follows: TGTGCTAGCAGCTTAGCTTTCCTAGCGGGAGTAAATGAGCAGTTCTTC. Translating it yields CASSLAFLAGVNEQFF.

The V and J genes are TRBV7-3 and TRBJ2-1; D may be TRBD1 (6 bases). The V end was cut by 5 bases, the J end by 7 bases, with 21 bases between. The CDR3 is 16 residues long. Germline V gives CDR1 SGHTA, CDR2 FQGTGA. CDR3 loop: CASSPITGLSGNEQFF. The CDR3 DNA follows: TGTGCCAGCAGCCCGATTACAGGGCTTTCGGGAAATGAGCAGTTCTTC. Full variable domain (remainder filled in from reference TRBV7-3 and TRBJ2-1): GAGVSQTPSNKVTEKGKYVELRCDPISGHTALYWYRQSLGQGPEFLIYFQGTGAADDSGLPNDRFFAVRPEGSVSTLKIQRTERGDSAVYLCASSPITGLSGNEQFFGPGTRLTVL.

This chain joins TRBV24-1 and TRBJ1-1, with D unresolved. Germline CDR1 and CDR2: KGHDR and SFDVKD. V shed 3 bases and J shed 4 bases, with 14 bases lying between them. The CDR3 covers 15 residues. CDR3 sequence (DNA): TGTGCCACCAGTGATCCGTCGGGGTCGGGCACTGAAGCTTTCTTT. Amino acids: CATSDPSGSGTEAFF.

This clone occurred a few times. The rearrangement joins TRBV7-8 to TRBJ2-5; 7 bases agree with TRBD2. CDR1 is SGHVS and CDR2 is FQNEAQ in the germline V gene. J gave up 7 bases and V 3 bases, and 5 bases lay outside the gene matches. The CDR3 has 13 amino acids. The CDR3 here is CASSLGGYGTQYF. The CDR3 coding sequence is TGTGCCAGCAGCTTGGGAGGGTACGGGACCCAGTACTTC. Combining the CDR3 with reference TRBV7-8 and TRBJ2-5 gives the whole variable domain GAGVSQSPRYKVAKRGQDVALRCDPISGHVSLFWYQQALGQGPEFLTYFQNEAQLDKSGLPSDRFFAERPEGSVSTLKIQRTQQEDSAVYLCASSLGGYGTQYFGPGTRLLVL.

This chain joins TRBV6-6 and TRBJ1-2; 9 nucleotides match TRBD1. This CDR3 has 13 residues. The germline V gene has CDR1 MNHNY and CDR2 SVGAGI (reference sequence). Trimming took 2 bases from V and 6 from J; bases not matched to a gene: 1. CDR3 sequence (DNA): TGTGCCAGCAGTTACCGGACAGGGGATGGCTACACCTTC. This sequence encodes CASSYRTGDGYTF.

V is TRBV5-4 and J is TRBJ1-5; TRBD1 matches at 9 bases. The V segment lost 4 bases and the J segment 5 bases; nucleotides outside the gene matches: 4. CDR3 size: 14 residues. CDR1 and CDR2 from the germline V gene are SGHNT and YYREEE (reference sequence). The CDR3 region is CASSRDRADQPQHF. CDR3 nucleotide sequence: TGTGCCAGCAGCAGGGACAGGGCAGATCAGCCCCAGCATTTT.

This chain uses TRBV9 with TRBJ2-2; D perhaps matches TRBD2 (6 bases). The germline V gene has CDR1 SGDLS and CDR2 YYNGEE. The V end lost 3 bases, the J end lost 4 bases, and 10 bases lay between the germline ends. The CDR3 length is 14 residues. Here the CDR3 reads CASSGTSSTGELFF. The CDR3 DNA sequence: TGTGCCAGCAGCGGTACTAGCTCCACCGGGGAGCTGTTTTTT.

The CDR3 here is CATSDLGGEGLTDTQYF. CDR3 DNA sequence: TGTGCCACCAGTGATTTGGGGGGGGAAGGCCTGACAGATACGCAGTATTTT. The V and J genes are TRBV24-1 and TRBJ2-3, with TRBD2 matching 7 bases. The germline V gene has CDR1 KGHDR and CDR2 SFDVKD. The CDR3 is 17 amino acids. J lost 3 bases, V lost 0 bases, and 8 bases had no gene match.

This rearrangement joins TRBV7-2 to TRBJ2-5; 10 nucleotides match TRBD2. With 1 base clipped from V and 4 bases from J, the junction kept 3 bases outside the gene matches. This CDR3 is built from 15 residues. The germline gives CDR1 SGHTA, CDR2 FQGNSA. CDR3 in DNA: TGTGCCAGCAGCTTAGGTAGCGGGAGGTCAGAGACCCAGTACTTC. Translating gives CASSLGSGRSETQYF.

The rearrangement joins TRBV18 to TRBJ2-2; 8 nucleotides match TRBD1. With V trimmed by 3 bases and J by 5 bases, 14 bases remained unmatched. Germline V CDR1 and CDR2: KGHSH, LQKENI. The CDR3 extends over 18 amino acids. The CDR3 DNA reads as TGTGCCAGCTCACCCCAAACAGGGGGGACAGACAGGACCGGGGAGCTGTTTTTT. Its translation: CASSPQTGGTDRTGELFF.